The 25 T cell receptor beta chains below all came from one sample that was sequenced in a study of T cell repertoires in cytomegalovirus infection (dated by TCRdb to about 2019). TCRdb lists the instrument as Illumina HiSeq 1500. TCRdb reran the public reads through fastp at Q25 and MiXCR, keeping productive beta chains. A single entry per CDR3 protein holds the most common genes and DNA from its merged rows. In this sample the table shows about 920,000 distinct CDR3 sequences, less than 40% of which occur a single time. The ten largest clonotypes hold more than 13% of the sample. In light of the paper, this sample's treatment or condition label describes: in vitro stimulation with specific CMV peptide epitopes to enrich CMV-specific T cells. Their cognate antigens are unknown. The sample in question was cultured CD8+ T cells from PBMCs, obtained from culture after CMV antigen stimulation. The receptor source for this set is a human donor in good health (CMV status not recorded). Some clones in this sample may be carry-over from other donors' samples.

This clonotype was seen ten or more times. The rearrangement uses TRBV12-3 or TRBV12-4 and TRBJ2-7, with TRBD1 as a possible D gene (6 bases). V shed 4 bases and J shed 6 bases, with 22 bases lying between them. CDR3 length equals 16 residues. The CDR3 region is CASSSHFGLRGPEQYF. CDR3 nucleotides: TGTGCCAGCAGTTCGCATTTCGGGCTCAGGGGACCCGAGCAGTACTTC.

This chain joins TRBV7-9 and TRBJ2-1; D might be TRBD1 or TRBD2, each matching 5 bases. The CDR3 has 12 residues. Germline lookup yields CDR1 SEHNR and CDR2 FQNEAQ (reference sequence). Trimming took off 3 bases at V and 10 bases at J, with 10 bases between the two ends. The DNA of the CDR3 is TGTGCCAGCAGCTTCCGGGACCGGGAGCAGTTCTTC. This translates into CASSFRDREQFF.

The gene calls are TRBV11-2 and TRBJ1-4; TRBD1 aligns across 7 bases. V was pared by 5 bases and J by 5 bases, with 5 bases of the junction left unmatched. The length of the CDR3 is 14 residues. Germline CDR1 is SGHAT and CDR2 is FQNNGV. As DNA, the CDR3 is TGTGCCAGCAGCGGGACAGTTCTAAATGAAAAACTGTTTTTT. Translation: CASSGTVLNEKLFF. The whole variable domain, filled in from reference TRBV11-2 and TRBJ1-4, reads EAGVAQSPRYKIIEKRQSVAFWCNPISGHATLYWYQQILGQGPKLLIQFQNNGVVDDSQLPKDRFSAERLKGVDSTLKIQPAKLEDSAVYLCASSGTVLNEKLFFGSGTQLSVL.

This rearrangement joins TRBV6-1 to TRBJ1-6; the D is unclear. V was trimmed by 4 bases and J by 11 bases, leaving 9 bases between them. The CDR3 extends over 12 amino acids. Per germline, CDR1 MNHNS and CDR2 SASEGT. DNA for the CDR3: TGTGCCAGCAGTGTAAGGACGCCACCCCTCCACTTT. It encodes CASSVRTPPLHF.

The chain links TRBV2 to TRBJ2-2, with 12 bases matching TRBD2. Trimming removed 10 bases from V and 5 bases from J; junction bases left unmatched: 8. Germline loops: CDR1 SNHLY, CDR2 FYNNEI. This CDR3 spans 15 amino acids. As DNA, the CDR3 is TGTGCCATCGCCTTCGGGACTAGCGGGACCGGGGAGCTGTTTTTT. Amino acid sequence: CAIAFGTSGTGELFF.

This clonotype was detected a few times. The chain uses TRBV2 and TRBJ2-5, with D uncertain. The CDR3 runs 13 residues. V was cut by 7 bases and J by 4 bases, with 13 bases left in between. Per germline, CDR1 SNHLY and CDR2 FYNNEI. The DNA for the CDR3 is TGTGCCAGCAACGGTGGCATCGGAGAGACCCAGTACTTC. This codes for CASNGGIGETQYF.

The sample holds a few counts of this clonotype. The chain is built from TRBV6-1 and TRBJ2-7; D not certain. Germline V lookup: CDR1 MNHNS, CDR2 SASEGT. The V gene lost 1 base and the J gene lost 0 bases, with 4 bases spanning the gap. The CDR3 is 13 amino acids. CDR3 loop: CASSEDFSYEQYV. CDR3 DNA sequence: TGTGCCAGCAGTGAAGATTTCTCCTACGAGCAGTACGTC.

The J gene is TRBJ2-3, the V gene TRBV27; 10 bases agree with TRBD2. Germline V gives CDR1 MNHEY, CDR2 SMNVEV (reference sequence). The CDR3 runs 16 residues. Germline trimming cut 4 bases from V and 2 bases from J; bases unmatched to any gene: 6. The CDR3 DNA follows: TGTGCCAGCAGTTCGCTAGCGGGGGCCGACACAGATACGCAGTATTTT. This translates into CASSSLAGADTDTQYF.

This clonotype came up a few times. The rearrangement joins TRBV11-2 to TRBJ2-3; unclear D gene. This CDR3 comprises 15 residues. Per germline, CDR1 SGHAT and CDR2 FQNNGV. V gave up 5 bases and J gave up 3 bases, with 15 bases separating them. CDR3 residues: CASSSSLFETDTQYF. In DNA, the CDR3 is TGTGCCAGCAGCAGCAGCCTCTTCGAAACAGATACGCAGTATTTT.

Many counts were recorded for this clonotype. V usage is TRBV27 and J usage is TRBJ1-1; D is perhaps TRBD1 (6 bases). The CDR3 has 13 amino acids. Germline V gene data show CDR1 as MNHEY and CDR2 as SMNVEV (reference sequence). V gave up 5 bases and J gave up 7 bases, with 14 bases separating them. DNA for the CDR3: TGTGCCAGCAGTCGCACAGGGTTAGGTGAAGCTTTCTTT. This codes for CASSRTGLGEAFF.

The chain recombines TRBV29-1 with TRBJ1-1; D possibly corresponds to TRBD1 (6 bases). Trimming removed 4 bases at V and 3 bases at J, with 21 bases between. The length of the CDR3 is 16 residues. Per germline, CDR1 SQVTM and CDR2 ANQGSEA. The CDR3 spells CSVGGGGPKWDTEAFF. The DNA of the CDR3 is TGCAGCGTTGGGGGGGGGGGCCCCAAATGGGACACTGAAGCTTTCTTT.

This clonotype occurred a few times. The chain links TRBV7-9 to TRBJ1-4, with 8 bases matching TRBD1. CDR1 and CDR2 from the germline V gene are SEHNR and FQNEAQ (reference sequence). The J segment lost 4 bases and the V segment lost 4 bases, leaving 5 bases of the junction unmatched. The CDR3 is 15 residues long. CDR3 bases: TGTGCCAGCAGCTCGGTGACAGGGGATAATGAAAAACTGTTTTTT. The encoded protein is CASSSVTGDNEKLFF.

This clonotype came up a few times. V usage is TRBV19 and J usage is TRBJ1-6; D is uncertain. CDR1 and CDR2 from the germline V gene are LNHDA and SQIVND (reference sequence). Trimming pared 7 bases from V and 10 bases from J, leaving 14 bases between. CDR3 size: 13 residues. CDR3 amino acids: CASTVGYQSPLHF. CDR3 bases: TGTGCCAGTACCGTCGGCTATCAATCACCCCTCCACTTT.

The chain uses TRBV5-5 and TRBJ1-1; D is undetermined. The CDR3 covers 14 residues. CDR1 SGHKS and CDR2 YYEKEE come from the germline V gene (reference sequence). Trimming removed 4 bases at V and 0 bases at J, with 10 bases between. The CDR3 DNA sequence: TGTGCCAGCAGCCGATCCCGGCTGAACACTGAAGCTTTCTTT. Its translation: CASSRSRLNTEAFF.

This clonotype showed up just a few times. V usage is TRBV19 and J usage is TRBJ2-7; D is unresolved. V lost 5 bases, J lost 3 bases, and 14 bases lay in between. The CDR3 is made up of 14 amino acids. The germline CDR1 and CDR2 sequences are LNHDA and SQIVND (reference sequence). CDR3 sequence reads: CASSPSLGNYEQYF. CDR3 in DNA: TGTGCCAGTAGTCCTAGTTTGGGGAACTACGAGCAGTACTTC.

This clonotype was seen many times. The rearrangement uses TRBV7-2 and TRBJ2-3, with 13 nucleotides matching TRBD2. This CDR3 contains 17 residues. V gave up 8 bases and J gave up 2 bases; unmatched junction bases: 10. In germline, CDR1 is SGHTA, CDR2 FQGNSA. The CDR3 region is CASGPTSGGAPTDTQYF. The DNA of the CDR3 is TGTGCCAGCGGGCCTACTAGCGGGGGGGCCCCCACAGATACGCAGTATTTT.

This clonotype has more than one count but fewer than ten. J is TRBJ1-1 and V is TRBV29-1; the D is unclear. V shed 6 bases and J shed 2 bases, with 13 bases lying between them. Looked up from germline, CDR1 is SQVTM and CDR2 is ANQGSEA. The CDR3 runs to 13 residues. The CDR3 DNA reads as TGCAGCGTCCTAGTCCAGGCAAACACTGAAGCTTTCTTT. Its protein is CSVLVQANTEAFF.

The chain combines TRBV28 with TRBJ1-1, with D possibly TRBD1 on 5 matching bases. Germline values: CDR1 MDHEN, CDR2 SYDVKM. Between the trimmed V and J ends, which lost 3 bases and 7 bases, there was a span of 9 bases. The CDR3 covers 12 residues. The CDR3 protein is CASSLWTLEAFF. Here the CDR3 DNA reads TGTGCCAGCAGTTTGTGGACACTTGAAGCTTTCTTT. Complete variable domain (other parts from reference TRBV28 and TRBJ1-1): DVKVTQSSRYLVKRTGEKVFLECVQDMDHENMFWYRQDPGLGLRLIYFSYDVKMKEKGDIPEGYSVSREKKERFSLILESASTNQTSMYLCASSLWTLEAFFGQGTRLTVV.

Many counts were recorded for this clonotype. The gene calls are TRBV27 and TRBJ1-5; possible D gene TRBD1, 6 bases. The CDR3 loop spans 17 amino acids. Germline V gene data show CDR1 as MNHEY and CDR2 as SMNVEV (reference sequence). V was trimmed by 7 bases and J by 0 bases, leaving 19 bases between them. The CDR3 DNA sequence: TGTGCCAGCACCCCGGACAGAAACTTCTATAGCAATCAGCCCCAGCATTTT. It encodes CASTPDRNFYSNQPQHF.

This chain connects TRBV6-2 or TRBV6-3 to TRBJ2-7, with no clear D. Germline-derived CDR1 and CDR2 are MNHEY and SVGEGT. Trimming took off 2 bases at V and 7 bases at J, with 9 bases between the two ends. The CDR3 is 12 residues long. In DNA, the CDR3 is TGTGCCAGCAGTTACAGGACGGGTGAGCAGTACTTC. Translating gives CASSYRTGEQYF.

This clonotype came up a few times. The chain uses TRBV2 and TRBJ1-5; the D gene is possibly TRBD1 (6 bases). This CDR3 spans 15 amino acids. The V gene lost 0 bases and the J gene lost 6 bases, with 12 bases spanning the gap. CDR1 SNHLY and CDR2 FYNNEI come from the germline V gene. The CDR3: CASSEAPLGGQPQHF. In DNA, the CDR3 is TGTGCCAGCAGTGAAGCGCCCTTAGGGGGTCAGCCCCAGCATTTT.

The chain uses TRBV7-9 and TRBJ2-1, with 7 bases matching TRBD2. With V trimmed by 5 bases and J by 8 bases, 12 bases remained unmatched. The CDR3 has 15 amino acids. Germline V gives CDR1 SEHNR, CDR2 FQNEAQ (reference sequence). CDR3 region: CASSPQARGWYEQFF. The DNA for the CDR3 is TGTGCCAGCAGCCCCCAGGCGCGGGGGTGGTATGAGCAGTTCTTC. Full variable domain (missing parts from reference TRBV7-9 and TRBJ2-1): DTGVSQNPRHKITKRGQNVTFRCDPISEHNRLYWYRQTLGQGPEFLTYFQNEAQLEKSRLLSDRFSAERPKGSFSTLEIQRTEQGDSAMYLCASSPQARGWYEQFFGPGTRLTVL.

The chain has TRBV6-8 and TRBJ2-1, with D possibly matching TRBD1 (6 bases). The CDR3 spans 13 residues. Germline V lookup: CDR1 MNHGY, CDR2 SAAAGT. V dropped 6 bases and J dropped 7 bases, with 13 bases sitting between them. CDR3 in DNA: TGTGCCAGCAGGGACAGCCCGGGGAATGAGCAGTTCTTC. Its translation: CASRDSPGNEQFF.

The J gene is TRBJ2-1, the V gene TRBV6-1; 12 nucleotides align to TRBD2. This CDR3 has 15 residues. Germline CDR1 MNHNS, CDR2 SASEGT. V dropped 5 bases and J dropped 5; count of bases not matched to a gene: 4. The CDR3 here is CASSMWTSGDNEQFF. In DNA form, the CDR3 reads TGTGCCAGCAGTATGTGGACTAGCGGGGACAATGAGCAGTTCTTC.

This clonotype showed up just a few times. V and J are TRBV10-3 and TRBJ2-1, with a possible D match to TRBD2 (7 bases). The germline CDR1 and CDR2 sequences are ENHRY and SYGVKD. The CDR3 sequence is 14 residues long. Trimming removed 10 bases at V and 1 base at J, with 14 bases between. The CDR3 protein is CATERGASYNEQFF. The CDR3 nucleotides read TGTGCCACCGAACGGGGGGCATCCTACAATGAGCAGTTCTTC.